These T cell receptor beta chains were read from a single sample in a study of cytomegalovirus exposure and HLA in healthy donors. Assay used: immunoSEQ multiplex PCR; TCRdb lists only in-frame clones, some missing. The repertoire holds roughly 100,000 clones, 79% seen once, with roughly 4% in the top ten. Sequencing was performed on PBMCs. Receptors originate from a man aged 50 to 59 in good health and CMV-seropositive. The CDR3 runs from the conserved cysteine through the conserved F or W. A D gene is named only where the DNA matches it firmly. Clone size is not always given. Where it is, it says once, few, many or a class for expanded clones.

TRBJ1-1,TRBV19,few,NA,TGTGCCAGTAGGAGGGCCATGATGAACACTGAAGCTTTCTTT,CASRRAMMNTEAFF
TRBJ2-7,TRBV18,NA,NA,TGTGCCAGCTCACCTGGGACTGTGAGCTCTTACGAGCAGTACTTC,CASSPGTVSSYEQYF
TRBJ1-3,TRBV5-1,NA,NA,TGCGCCAGCAGCATACAGGGTAGCTCTGGAAACACCATATATTTT,CASSIQGSSGNTIYF
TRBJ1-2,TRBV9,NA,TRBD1,TGTGCCAGCAGCGTAGCAGGGGGCGACTATGGCTACACCTTC,CASSVAGGDYGYTF
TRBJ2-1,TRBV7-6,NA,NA,TGTGCCAGCAGCCCTACAGGGGGGGTAGGGTACAATGAGCAGTTCTTC,CASSPTGGVGYNEQFF
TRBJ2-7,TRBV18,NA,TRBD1,TGTGCCAGCTCCGGACAGGGGAGGAACGAGCAGTACTTC,CASSGQGRNEQYF
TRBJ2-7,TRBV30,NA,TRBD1,TGTGCCTGGGACTCGACAGGGTCCGAGCAGTACTTC,CAWDSTGSEQYF
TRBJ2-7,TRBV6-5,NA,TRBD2,TGTGCCAGCAGCCAAACCGGGACTAGGACCTACGAGCAGTACTTC,CASSQTGTRTYEQYF
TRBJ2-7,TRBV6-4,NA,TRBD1,TGTGCCAGCAGTGCGACAGGGGGGGCCCTCTACGAGCAGTACTTC,CASSATGGALYEQYF
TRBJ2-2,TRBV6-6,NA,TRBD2,TGTGCCAGCAGAGACCCCGGGGGAGGGCCTGCCGGGGAGCTGTTTTTT,CASRDPGGGPAGELFF
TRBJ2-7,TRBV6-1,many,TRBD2,TGTGCCAGCAGTGAAGCGACTAGCGGGAGCTACGAGCAGTACTTC,CASSEATSGSYEQYF
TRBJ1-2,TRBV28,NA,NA,TGTGCCAGCAGAGTGGAGGAAGGCTACACCTTC,CASRVEEGYTF
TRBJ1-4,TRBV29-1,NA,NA,TGCAGCGTTGAACACCCGGCTAATGAAAAACTGTTTTTT,CSVEHPANEKLFF
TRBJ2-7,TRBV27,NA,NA,TGTGCCAGCAGTTTACAGGGGGGCAACTACGAGCAGTACTTC,CASSLQGGNYEQYF
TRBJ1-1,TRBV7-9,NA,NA,TGTTCCAGCAGCCCTTCCGGGGGGGTGTTGGGAACTGAAGCTTTCTTT,CSSSPSGGVLGTEAFF
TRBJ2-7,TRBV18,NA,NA,TGTGCCAGCTCACCCCCCTCTCAGGGTAACTACGAGCAGTACTTC,CASSPPSQGNYEQYF
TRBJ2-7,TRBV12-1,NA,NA,TGTGCCAGCAGCTTTGTTGGGCGGGCCCTACCCTCCTACGAGCAGTACTTC,CASSFVGRALPSYEQYF
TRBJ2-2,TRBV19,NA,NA,TGTGCCAGTAGTATAACGAGCGGGACCGGGGAGCTGTTTTTT,CASSITSGTGELFF
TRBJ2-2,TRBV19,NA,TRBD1,TGTGCCAGTACTGACAGGGGGCGTATCGGGGAGCTGTTTTTT,CASTDRGRIGELFF
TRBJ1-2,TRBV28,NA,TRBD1,TGTGCCAGCAGTCCCGGGACAGGGGACTACTATGGCTACACCTTC,CASSPGTGDYYGYTF
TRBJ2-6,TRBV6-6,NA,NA,TGTGCCAGCAGTTTCAAGCGTTCTGGGGCCAACGTCCTGACTTTC,CASSFKRSGANVLTF
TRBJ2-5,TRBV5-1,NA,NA,TGCGCCAGCAGCCTACAAGAGACTCAGTACTTC,CASSLQETQYF
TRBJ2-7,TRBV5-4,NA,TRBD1,TGTGCCAGCAGCTTAAACCGGGACAGGGGTGACGAGCAGTACTTC,CASSLNRDRGDEQYF
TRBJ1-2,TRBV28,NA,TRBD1,TGTGCCAGCAGAGACGGACAGGGGGCGCCTGGCTACACCTTC,CASRDGQGAPGYTF
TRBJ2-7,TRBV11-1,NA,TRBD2,TGTGCCAGCAGCCTTAACTCATGCGGGAGGGGGCCCTGCGAGCAGTACTTC,CASSLNSCGRGPCEQYF
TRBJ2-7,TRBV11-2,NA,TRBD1,TGTGCCAGCAGCTTAGGACAGGGGGGCTACGAGCAGTACTTC,CASSLGQGGYEQYF
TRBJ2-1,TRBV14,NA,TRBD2,TGTGCCAGCAGCCAGGTGGAGGGGGGTGGGCTAGCGGGAGTGGGCTCTTACAATGAGCAGTTCTTC,CASSQVEGGGLAGVGSYNEQFF
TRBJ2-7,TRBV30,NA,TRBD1,TGTGCCTGGAGGGACTTCGACAGGGGGAGCGGCGAGCAGTACTTC,CAWRDFDRGSGEQYF
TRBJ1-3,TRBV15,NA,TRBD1,TGTGCCACCAGCAGAGCGGGACAGGGGGCGCCTGGAAACACCATATATTTT,CATSRAGQGAPGNTIYF
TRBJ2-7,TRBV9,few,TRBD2,TGTGCCAGCAGCGTAACGGCTAGCGGGAGGGGCGAGCAGTACTTC,CASSVTASGRGEQYF
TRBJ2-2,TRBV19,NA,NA,TGTGCCAGTAAGGGCCTGAGGGAAAACACCGGGGAGCTGTTTTTT,CASKGLRENTGELFF
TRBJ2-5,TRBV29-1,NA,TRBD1,TGCAGCGTCCACAGGGGTTCCGAGACCCAGTACTTC,CSVHRGSETQYF
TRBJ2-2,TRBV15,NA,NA,TGTGCCACCAGCAGAGCCAATCCTGAGGGGGAGCTGTTTTTT,CATSRANPEGELFF
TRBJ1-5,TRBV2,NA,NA,TGTGCCAGCAGTTTCAGGGAGGGGGAGCCCCAGCATTTT,CASSFREGEPQHF
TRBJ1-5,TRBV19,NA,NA,TGTGCCAGTACCACAGGGTTGGGACAGCCCCAGCATTTT,CASTTGLGQPQHF
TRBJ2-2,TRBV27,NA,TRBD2,TGTGCCAGCAGTTGGACTAGCGGGAGGGCGGCAAGCGGGGAGCTGTTTTTT,CASSWTSGRAASGELFF
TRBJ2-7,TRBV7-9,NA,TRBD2,TGTGCCAGCAGCTTCGCAGGGAAGACTAGCGGGGCTACCTACGAGCAGTACTTC,CASSFAGKTSGATYEQYF
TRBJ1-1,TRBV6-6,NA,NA,TGTGCCAGCAGTTTTCGAGGGAACACTGAAGCTTTCTTT,CASSFRGNTEAFF
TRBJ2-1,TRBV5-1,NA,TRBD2,TGCGCCAGCAGCTTGGCCGGGACTAACTACAATGAGCAGTTCTTC,CASSLAGTNYNEQFF
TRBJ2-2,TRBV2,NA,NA,TGTGCCAGCAGTACTTTCCAGGGCCACGGGGAGCTGTTTTTT,CASSTFQGHGELFF
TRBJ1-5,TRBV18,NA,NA,TGTGCCAGCTCACCCCAAGTTCAGGGCAATCAGCCCCAGCATTTT,CASSPQVQGNQPQHF
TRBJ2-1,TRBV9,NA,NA,TGTGCCAGCAGCGCCGTTCTTGGAGGGCCCAATGAGCAGTTCTTC,CASSAVLGGPNEQFF
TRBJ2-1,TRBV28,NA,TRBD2,TGTGCCAGCAGCACTAGCGGGAGGGAGTTCTTC,CASSTSGREFF
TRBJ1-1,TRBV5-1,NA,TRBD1,TGCGCCAGCAGCCGAACACAGGGGGGAGGCACTGAAGCTTTCTTT,CASSRTQGGGTEAFF
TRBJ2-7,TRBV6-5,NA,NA,TGTGCCAGCAGCTACGCCGACACCTCCTACGAGCAGTACTTC,CASSYADTSYEQYF
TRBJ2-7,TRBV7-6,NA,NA,TGTGCCAGCAGCTTAGAGGGAACAGGCTCCTACGAGCAGTACTTC,CASSLEGTGSYEQYF
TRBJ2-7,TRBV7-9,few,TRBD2,TGTGCCAGCAGCCCCGCCGGGGGGGCATCCTCCGAGCAGTACTTC,CASSPAGGASSEQYF
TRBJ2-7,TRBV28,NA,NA,TGTGCCAGCAGTTTTTGGTTTTTCAAGCAGAAGGCGGCATACGAGCAGTACTTC,CASSFWFFKQKAAYEQYF
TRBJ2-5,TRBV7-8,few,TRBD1,TGTGCCAGCAGCCCGGGACAGGGTGAGGAGACCCAGTACTTC,CASSPGQGEETQYF
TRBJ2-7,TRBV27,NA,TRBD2,TGTGCCAGCAGTTTAAATAGCGGGAGAGACTACGAGCAGTACTTC,CASSLNSGRDYEQYF
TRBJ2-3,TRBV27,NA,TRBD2,TGTGCCAGCAGCTGGAAGAGCGGGAGGGCAGATACGCAGTATTTT,CASSWKSGRADTQYF
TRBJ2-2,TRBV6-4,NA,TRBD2,TGTGCCAGCAGGATGGGAGGGCACACCGGGGAGCTGTTTTTT,CASRMGGHTGELFF
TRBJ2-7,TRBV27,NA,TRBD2,TGTGCCAGCAGTTTCGTTAGCGGGAGTGACCACGAGCAGTACTTC,CASSFVSGSDHEQYF
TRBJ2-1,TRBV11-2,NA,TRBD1,TGTGCCAGCAGCTCAGTGGGACAGGGGGCTTTTGAGCAGTTCTTC,CASSSVGQGAFEQFF
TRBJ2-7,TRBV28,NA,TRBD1,TGTGCCGGCAGGCGACAGGGGGGTTACGAGCAGTACTTC,CAGRRQGGYEQYF
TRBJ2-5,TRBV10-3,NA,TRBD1,TGTGCCATCAGTGACCCATTTACTGACAGGGGCTATCAAGAGACCCAGTACTTC,CAISDPFTDRGYQETQYF
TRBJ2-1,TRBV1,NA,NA,TGCACCAGCAGCCAAGGGGGACTAGACAACAATGAGCAGTTCTTC,CTSSQGGLDNNEQFF
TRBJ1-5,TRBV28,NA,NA,TGTGCCAGCAGTTTAATACAGATCAATCAGCCCCAGCATTTT,CASSLIQINQPQHF
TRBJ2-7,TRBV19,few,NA,TGTGCCAGTAGTATAGGAGGTCTCGGGTACGAGCAGTACTTC,CASSIGGLGYEQYF